These 19 T cell receptor beta chains share one sample of origin, sequenced in a study of PD-1 blockade in mismatch repair-deficient tumors. The table came from immunoSEQ multiplex PCR; TCRdb's copy has only in-frame clones and leaves some out. The table records tens of thousands of clones, 75% to 90% of them present only once. The material sequenced was PBMCs, taken 6 to 7 weeks after starting pembrolizumab. The receptors were gathered from an adult with mismatch repair-deficient cancer.

This sequence joins TRBV19 and TRBJ1-1, with D perhaps TRBD1 (6 bases). In germline, CDR1 is LNHDA, CDR2 SQIVND (reference sequence). V dropped 2 bases and J dropped 5 bases, with 12 bases sitting between them. The CDR3 has 14 residues. The CDR3 DNA reads as TGTGCCAGTAGTATACAGGGGCGCGGAACTGAAGCTTTCTTT. Protein: CASSIQGRGTEAFF.

This clone was observed a handful of times. V is TRBV10-1 and J is TRBJ2-7; 7 nucleotides line up with TRBD1. The CDR3 sequence is 14 residues long. The germline CDR1 and CDR2 sequences are WNHNN and SYGVQD (reference sequence). J gave up 2 bases and V 6 bases, and 7 bases lay outside the gene matches. In DNA, the CDR3 is TGCGCCAGCAGCCCGGGACAGCTCACCTACGAGCAGTACTTC. Protein: CASSPGQLTYEQYF.

V usage is TRBV28 and J usage is TRBJ2-2; a possible D gene is TRBD2 (6 bases). V lost 1 base and J lost 6, with 12 bases in between. The germline V gene has CDR1 MDHEN and CDR2 SYDVKM. The CDR3 has 15 amino acids. The DNA for the CDR3 is TGTGCCAGCAGTTTATATCTCGGGGAGGCCGGGGAGCTGTTTTTT. Translation gives CASSLYLGEAGELFF.

This chain links TRBV28 with TRBJ1-2; D possibly corresponds to TRBD1 (6 bases). There are 14 residues in the CDR3. Germline V gives CDR1 MDHEN, CDR2 SYDVKM. Trimming pared 5 bases from V and 4 bases from J, leaving 14 bases between. This chain's CDR3 is CASSQGYPPYGYTF. For the CDR3, the DNA is TGTGCCAGCAGTCAGGGGTACCCGCCCTATGGCTACACCTTC.

The gene calls are TRBV7-6 and TRBJ2-1; D remains unclear. The CDR3 runs to 16 residues. Germline-derived CDR1 and CDR2 are SGHVS and FNYEAQ. Trimming removed 1 base from V and 2 bases from J, with 12 bases in between. CDR3: CASSLGAAAAYNEQFF. CDR3 coding DNA: TGTGCCAGCAGCTTAGGCGCGGCGGCCGCCTACAATGAGCAGTTCTTC.

Only a few counts were recorded for this clone. This chain links TRBV19 with TRBJ2-7; 10 nucleotides line up with TRBD1. Germline CDR1 and CDR2: LNHDA and SQIVND (reference sequence). V lost 3 bases, J lost 1 base, and 3 bases stayed unmatched. There are 15 residues in the CDR3. The CDR3 DNA reads as TGTGCCAGTAGTATGACAGGGGGCCTATCCTACGAGCAGTACTTC. Residues: CASSMTGGLSYEQYF. The variable domain in full, with the rest retrieved from reference TRBV19 and TRBJ2-7, is DGGITQSPKYLFRKEGQNVTLSCEQNLNHDAMYWYRQDPGQGLRLIYYSQIVNDFQKGDIAEGYSVSREKKESFPLTVTSAQKNPTAFYLCASSMTGGLSYEQYFGPGTRLTVT.

The chain is built from TRBV10-3 and TRBJ2-4; D might be TRBD1 (5 bases). Germline V gene sequence: CDR1 ENHRY, CDR2 SYGVKD. The ends were cut back, 0 bases at V and 7 bases at J, with 10 bases in the middle. The CDR3 loop spans 14 amino acids. In DNA form, the CDR3 reads TGTGCCATCAGTGAGTCGGGGCAGACGAACATTCAGTACTTC. It yields the protein CAISESGQTNIQYF.

The J gene is TRBJ2-1, the V gene TRBV5-6, with TRBD2 matching over 8 bases. Germline lookup yields CDR1 SGHDT and CDR2 YYEEEE. The CDR3 sequence is 15 residues long. The J segment lost 4 bases and the V segment lost 4 bases, leaving 7 bases of the junction unmatched. CDR3 sequence: CASSLGTRGYNEQFF. CDR3 nucleotide sequence: TGTGCCAGCAGCCTGGGGACTAGAGGTTACAATGAGCAGTTCTTC.

This chain links TRBV11-2 with TRBJ2-7, with a tentative D call TRBD2 (5 bases). CDR1 SGHAT and CDR2 FQNNGV come from the germline V gene. The V end was cut by 8 bases, the J end by 7 bases, with 12 bases between. CDR3 size: 11 residues. In DNA, the CDR3 is TGTGCCAGCTCGCGGGTTGGGGAGCAGTACTTC. It translates to CASSRVGEQYF.

V is TRBV7-2 and J is TRBJ1-4; 8 bases fit TRBD1. Germline-derived CDR1 and CDR2 are SGHTA and FQGNSA. CDR3 length: 14 residues. V was pared by 6 bases and J by 5 bases, with 5 bases of the junction left unmatched. The CDR3 DNA follows: TGTGCCAGCAGTCGTACAGGGGGGAATGAAAAACTGTTTTTT. Its protein is CASSRTGGNEKLFF.

This clone appeared a few times. The genes are TRBV11-1 and TRBJ2-7, with D possibly matching TRBD2 (6 bases). Germline V CDR1 and CDR2: SGHAT, FQDESV (reference sequence). This CDR3 has 16 amino acids. The ends were cut back, 5 bases at V and 0 bases at J, with 17 bases in the middle. The chain's CDR3 is CASSLLAREPSYEQYF. The CDR3 DNA reads TGTGCCAGCAGCCTTTTGGCCCGGGAGCCCTCCTACGAGCAGTACTTC.

By sample share, this clone is medium-sized. The V and J genes are TRBV9 and TRBJ2-2; D possibly corresponds to TRBD1 (6 bases). CDR1 is SGDLS and CDR2 is YYNGEE in the germline V gene. Trimming took off 1 base at V and 6 bases at J, with 13 bases between the two ends. The CDR3 contains 15 residues. The CDR3 here is CASSVQGIRAGELFF. The CDR3 DNA reads TGTGCCAGCAGCGTACAGGGGATTCGGGCCGGGGAGCTGTTTTTT.

The V and J genes are TRBV5-1 and TRBJ2-3; D might be TRBD2 (6 bases). The CDR3 runs 20 residues. V lost 0 bases, J lost 0 bases, and 23 bases lay in between. CDR1 is SGHRS and CDR2 is YFSETQ in the germline V gene. CDR3 sequence: CASSLAVWRDTRFSTDTQYF. As DNA, the CDR3 is TGCGCCAGCAGCTTGGCCGTGTGGCGGGATACTAGATTTAGCACAGATACGCAGTATTTT. Variable domain in full (rest from reference TRBV5-1 and TRBJ2-3): KAGVTQTPRYLIKTRGQQVTLSCSPISGHRSVSWYQQTPGQGLQFLFEYFSETQRNKGNFPGRFSGRQFSNSRSEMNVSTLELGDSALYLCASSLAVWRDTRFSTDTQYFGPGTRLTVL.

The chain uses TRBV27 and TRBJ2-7, with 9 bases aligning to TRBD1. Trimming took 8 bases from V and 5 from J; bases not matched to a gene: 10. The length of the CDR3 is 14 residues. Germline CDR1 and CDR2: MNHEY and SMNVEV (reference sequence). The CDR3 coding sequence is TGTGCCAGCCTGGGGGGGACAGGGATCCACGAGCAGTACTTC. It translates to CASLGGTGIHEQYF.

This clone was seen a handful of times. The J gene is TRBJ2-7, the V gene TRBV6-1; 12 bases match TRBD2. The CDR3 has 15 amino acids. V gave up 5 bases and J gave up 4 bases; unmatched junction bases: 6. Germline lookup yields CDR1 MNHNS and CDR2 SASEGT. The CDR3 nucleotides read TGTGCCAGCAGTACCGGACTAGCGGGACCTTACGAGCAGTACTTC. It specifies CASSTGLAGPYEQYF.

The chain combines TRBV5-4 with TRBJ2-3; 11 positions match TRBD2. With V trimmed by 10 bases and J by 0 bases, 7 bases remained unmatched. This CDR3 has 15 amino acids. The germline gives CDR1 SGHNT, CDR2 YYREEE (reference sequence). The CDR3 loop is CALSGRALSTDTQYF. The CDR3 bases are TGTGCCCTTAGCGGGAGGGCCCTCAGCACAGATACGCAGTATTTT.

The chain employs TRBV7-3 and TRBJ2-1; 8 bases line up with TRBD2. Germline CDR1 and CDR2: SGHTA and FQGTGA. Germline trimming cut 3 bases from V and 8 bases from J; bases unmatched to any gene: 3. CDR3 length equals 13 residues. CDR3 region: CASSLGLDHEQFF. In DNA, the CDR3 is TGTGCCAGCAGCTTGGGACTAGATCATGAGCAGTTCTTC.

This CDR3 reads CASSVGEGRWGELFF. For the CDR3, the DNA is TGTGCCAGCAGCGTTGGGGAGGGCCGATGGGGGGAGCTGTTTTTT. The chain is built from TRBV9 and TRBJ2-2, with TRBD2 matching over 7 bases. Germline assignment: CDR1 SGDLS and CDR2 YYNGEE. V gave up 2 bases and J gave up 8 bases; unmatched junction bases: 9. The length of the CDR3 is 15 residues.

V usage is TRBV27 and J usage is TRBJ1-5; 7 bases align to TRBD1. V lost 5 bases, J lost 3 bases, and 4 bases stayed unmatched. Germline loops: CDR1 MNHEY, CDR2 SMNVEV (reference sequence). This CDR3 has 14 amino acids. The CDR3: CASSEQGFNQPQHF. The CDR3 DNA follows: TGTGCCAGCAGTGAACAGGGGTTCAATCAGCCCCAGCATTTT.